These T cell receptor beta chains were read from a single sample in a study of T cells in Graves' hyperthyroidism and ophthalmopathy. TCRdb ran MiXCR on the multiplex PCR reads and lists one entry per CDR3 protein. Of hundreds of thousands of distinct CDR3 sequences in the sample, about a sixth were seen once. Sample: blood. The receptors originated from a woman in her twenties or thirties with Graves' hyperthyroidism. Each CDR3 is given with its conserved first and last residue. The D gene is left open where the match is weak. Only some rows state a clone size, as once, few, many or a class for expanded clones.

D gene: -; J gene: TRBJ2-5; clone size: many; V gene: TRBV2; CDR3 protein: CASSVGQWVTQYF; CDR3 DNA: TGTGCCAGCAGTGTTGGCCAGTGGGTGACCCAGTACTTC
D gene: TRBD1; J gene: TRBJ1-1; clone size: once; V gene: TRBV5-8; CDR3 protein: CASSRPGTGATEAFF; CDR3 DNA: TGTGCCAGCAGCCGCCCCGGGACAGGGGCCACTGAAGCTTTCTTT
D gene: TRBD1; J gene: TRBJ1-5; clone size: few; V gene: TRBV20-1; CDR3 protein: CSARDQDRGGQPQHF; CDR3 DNA: TGCAGTGCTAGAGATCAGGACAGGGGAGGTCAGCCCCAGCATTTT
D gene: TRBD2; J gene: TRBJ2-1; clone size: -; V gene: TRBV6-4; CDR3 protein: CASSDSASGKQFF; CDR3 DNA: TGTGCCAGCAGTGACTCGGCTAGCGGAAAGCAGTTCTTC
D gene: TRBD2; J gene: TRBJ2-6; clone size: -; V gene: TRBV18; CDR3 protein: CASSSDTSGRSGANVLTF; CDR3 DNA: TGTGCCAGCTCATCCGATACTAGCGGGAGATCCGGGGCCAACGTCCTGACTTTC
D gene: TRBD1; J gene: TRBJ2-1; clone size: -; V gene: TRBV24-1; CDR3 protein: CATRGQGPRNEQFF; CDR3 DNA: TGTGCCACCAGGGGACAGGGACCCCGCAATGAGCAGTTCTTC
D gene: -; J gene: TRBJ2-3; clone size: few; V gene: TRBV10-1; CDR3 protein: CASSVGPFSTDTQYF; CDR3 DNA: TGCGCCAGCAGTGTTGGTCCTTTTAGCACAGATACGCAGTATTTT
D gene: TRBD2; J gene: TRBJ2-7; clone size: many; V gene: TRBV7-2; CDR3 protein: CASSFSGTSGSPHEQYF; CDR3 DNA: TGTGCCAGCAGCTTCTCCGGGACTAGCGGTTCTCCCCACGAGCAGTACTTC
D gene: -; J gene: TRBJ2-5; clone size: many; V gene: TRBV5-1; CDR3 protein: CASSPRVVGQETQYF; CDR3 DNA: TGCGCCAGCAGCCCTAGGGTGGTAGGCCAAGAGACCCAGTACTTC
D gene: TRBD1; J gene: TRBJ1-2; clone size: many; V gene: TRBV12-3/TRBV12-4; CDR3 protein: CASTRDRVRGYTF; CDR3 DNA: TGTGCCAGCACTAGAGACAGGGTCCGCGGCTACACCTTC
D gene: TRBD2; J gene: TRBJ2-7; clone size: -; V gene: TRBV20-1; CDR3 protein: CSARLAGLYEQYF; CDR3 DNA: TGCAGTGCAAGACTAGCGGGGCTCTACGAGCAGTACTTC
D gene: TRBD2; J gene: TRBJ2-1; clone size: few; V gene: TRBV7-2; CDR3 protein: CASSLVAPTSGNRLGEQFF; CDR3 DNA: TGTGCCAGCAGCTTAGTCGCACCGACTAGCGGGAACCGCTTGGGTGAGCAGTTCTTC
D gene: -; J gene: TRBJ1-5; clone size: -; V gene: TRBV6-1; CDR3 protein: CASSTPIRSGRSNQPQHF; CDR3 DNA: TGTGCCAGCAGTACCCCTATCCGGTCGGGACGAAGCAATCAGCCCCAGCATTTT
D gene: -; J gene: TRBJ2-7; clone size: -; V gene: TRBV6-5; CDR3 protein: CASSYSQSSYEQYF; CDR3 DNA: TGTGCCAGCAGTTACTCCCAGTCATCCTACGAGCAGTACTTC
D gene: -; J gene: TRBJ1-3; clone size: many; V gene: TRBV12-3/TRBV12-4; CDR3 protein: CATEPIETETISGNTIYF; CDR3 DNA: TGTGCCACCGAACCGATCGAGACGGAAACAATCTCTGGAAACACCATATATTTT
D gene: -; J gene: TRBJ2-3; clone size: many; V gene: TRBV3-1; CDR3 protein: CASSPEPPDTQYF; CDR3 DNA: TGTGCCAGCAGCCCCGAGCCACCAGATACGCAGTATTTT
D gene: TRBD2; J gene: TRBJ2-7; clone size: once; V gene: TRBV29-1; CDR3 protein: CSVKGTSGRAKVTYEQYF; CDR3 DNA: TGCAGCGTGAAGGGGACTAGCGGGAGGGCCAAGGTAACCTACGAGCAGTACTTC
D gene: -; J gene: TRBJ1-6; clone size: -; V gene: TRBV30; CDR3 protein: CAWSMKGGSPLHF; CDR3 DNA: TGTGCCTGGAGTATGAAGGGGGGTTCACCCCTCCACTTT
D gene: -; J gene: TRBJ2-2; clone size: few; V gene: TRBV9; CDR3 protein: CASSVEVLAGELFF; CDR3 DNA: TGTGCCAGCAGCGTAGAAGTCCTGGCCGGGGAGCTGTTTTTT
D gene: -; J gene: TRBJ1-6; clone size: many; V gene: TRBV11-2; CDR3 protein: CASSLAAALPGSPLHF; CDR3 DNA: TGTGCCAGCAGCTTAGCGGCAGCCCTGCCAGGATCACCCCTCCACTTT
D gene: -; J gene: TRBJ2-2; clone size: few; V gene: TRBV5-1; CDR3 protein: CASSFWGGRTGELFF; CDR3 DNA: TGCGCCAGCAGCTTTTGGGGCGGAAGGACCGGGGAGCTGTTTTTT
D gene: -; J gene: TRBJ2-1; clone size: many; V gene: TRBV27; CDR3 protein: CASSTGISYNEQFF; CDR3 DNA: TGTGCCAGCAGTACGGGAATCTCCTACAATGAGCAGTTCTTC
D gene: -; J gene: TRBJ2-2; clone size: -; V gene: TRBV6-2/TRBV6-3; CDR3 protein: CASSYNSQTGELFF; CDR3 DNA: TGTGCCAGCAGTTACAATTCCCAAACCGGGGAGCTGTTTTTT
D gene: -; J gene: TRBJ2-3; clone size: many; V gene: TRBV2; CDR3 protein: CASSRRQDLSTDTQYF; CDR3 DNA: TGTGCCAGCTCGAGGAGACAGGACCTCAGCACAGATACGCAGTATTTT
D gene: TRBD2; J gene: TRBJ2-7; clone size: many; V gene: TRBV20-1; CDR3 protein: CSARVTLAGANEQYF; CDR3 DNA: TGCAGTGCTAGAGTTACACTAGCGGGAGCCAACGAGCAGTACTTC
D gene: -; J gene: TRBJ2-2; clone size: -; V gene: TRBV29-1; CDR3 protein: CSVGTALNTGELFF; CDR3 DNA: TGCAGCGTGGGCACAGCCTTGAACACCGGGGAGCTGTTTTTT
D gene: -; J gene: TRBJ1-2; clone size: few; V gene: TRBV4-2; CDR3 protein: CASSQAGFALNYGYTF; CDR3 DNA: TGTGCCAGCAGCCAAGCGGGGTTCGCCCTTAACTATGGCTACACCTTC
D gene: TRBD1; J gene: TRBJ1-5; clone size: -; V gene: TRBV6-1; CDR3 protein: CASSWGQGGQPQHF; CDR3 DNA: TGTGCCAGCAGCTGGGGACAGGGGGGTCAGCCCCAGCATTTT
D gene: TRBD2; J gene: TRBJ2-1; clone size: -; V gene: TRBV28; CDR3 protein: CASSQPGLAGGVSYNEQFF; CDR3 DNA: TGTGCCAGCAGTCAGCCGGGACTAGCGGGAGGGGTTTCCTACAATGAGCAGTTCTTC
D gene: -; J gene: TRBJ2-7; clone size: -; V gene: TRBV7-8; CDR3 protein: CASSDSLAYEQYF; CDR3 DNA: TGTGCCAGCAGCGACAGCTTGGCCTACGAGCAGTACTTC
D gene: -; J gene: TRBJ1-1; clone size: -; V gene: TRBV28; CDR3 protein: CASSLNTGLMNTEAFF; CDR3 DNA: TGTGCCAGCAGTTTAAATACGGGGCTCATGAACACTGAAGCTTTCTTT
D gene: TRBD1; J gene: TRBJ2-2; clone size: many; V gene: TRBV24-1; CDR3 protein: CATSDYGQGNTGELFF; CDR3 DNA: TGTGCCACCAGTGATTATGGACAGGGGAACACCGGGGAGCTGTTTTTT
D gene: -; J gene: TRBJ2-2; clone size: few; V gene: TRBV19; CDR3 protein: CASSSLGVAGELFF; CDR3 DNA: TGTGCCAGTAGTTCATTGGGGGTGGCCGGGGAGCTGTTTTTT
D gene: -; J gene: TRBJ1-3; clone size: many; V gene: TRBV20-1; CDR3 protein: CSARTSGNTIYF; CDR3 DNA: TGCAGTGCTAGAACGTCTGGAAACACCATATATTTT
D gene: -; J gene: TRBJ2-1; clone size: -; V gene: TRBV4-2; CDR3 protein: CASSQDRGDINEQFF; CDR3 DNA: TGTGCCAGCAGCCAAGATAGGGGGGACATCAATGAGCAGTTCTTC
D gene: -; J gene: TRBJ2-7; clone size: many; V gene: TRBV11-2; CDR3 protein: CASSFTGMGQYF; CDR3 DNA: TGTGCCAGCAGCTTTACAGGGATGGGGCAGTACTTC
D gene: TRBD2; J gene: TRBJ2-1; clone size: -; V gene: TRBV20-1; CDR3 protein: CSAPGLAGLYNEQFF; CDR3 DNA: TGCAGTGCTCCGGGACTAGCGGGACTATACAATGAGCAGTTCTTC
D gene: -; J gene: TRBJ1-1; clone size: -; V gene: TRBV19; CDR3 protein: CASSPAEVGDTEAFF; CDR3 DNA: TGTGCCAGTAGTCCCGCCGAGGTGGGTGACACTGAAGCTTTCTTT
D gene: -; J gene: TRBJ2-5; clone size: many; V gene: TRBV28; CDR3 protein: CASSRHLQETQYF; CDR3 DNA: TGTGCCAGCAGTAGGCACCTACAAGAGACCCAGTACTTC
D gene: -; J gene: TRBJ2-3; clone size: few; V gene: TRBV18; CDR3 protein: CASSPGQTSTDTQYF; CDR3 DNA: TGTGCCAGCTCACCCGGACAGACTAGCACAGATACGCAGTATTTT
D gene: -; J gene: TRBJ2-5; clone size: -; V gene: TRBV9; CDR3 protein: CASSLIDREETQYF; CDR3 DNA: TGTGCCAGCAGCCTGATTGACAGAGAAGAGACCCAGTACTTC
D gene: -; J gene: TRBJ1-6; clone size: many; V gene: TRBV7-9; CDR3 protein: CASSLTRSINSPLHF; CDR3 DNA: TGTGCCAGCAGCTTAACTCGCAGTATCAATTCACCCCTCCACTTT
D gene: -; J gene: TRBJ2-3; clone size: -; V gene: TRBV5-1; CDR3 protein: CASSTDAIGESTDTQYF; CDR3 DNA: TGCGCCAGCAGCACAGACGCCATAGGGGAGAGCACAGATACGCAGTATTTT
D gene: -; J gene: TRBJ1-6; clone size: many; V gene: TRBV28; CDR3 protein: CASINQGSNSPLHF; CDR3 DNA: TGTGCCAGCATCAATCAGGGGTCTAATTCACCCCTCCACTTT
D gene: -; J gene: TRBJ2-7; clone size: few; V gene: TRBV20-1; CDR3 protein: CSARSTGTLLGYEQYF; CDR3 DNA: TGCAGTGCTAGAAGTACAGGGACCCTGCTTGGCTACGAGCAGTACTTC
D gene: TRBD1; J gene: TRBJ2-3; clone size: -; V gene: TRBV13; CDR3 protein: CTSSPRAGGLADTQYF; CDR3 DNA: TGTACCAGCAGCCCCCGGGCAGGGGGCCTCGCAGATACGCAGTATTTT
D gene: TRBD1; J gene: TRBJ1-4; clone size: -; V gene: TRBV5-1; CDR3 protein: CASSSTGAANEKLFF; CDR3 DNA: TGCGCCAGCAGCTCTACAGGGGCCGCTAATGAAAAACTGTTTTTT
D gene: -; J gene: TRBJ2-7; clone size: many; V gene: TRBV28; CDR3 protein: CASNIAARGSYEQYF; CDR3 DNA: TGTGCCAGCAACATCGCGGCCAGGGGCTCCTACGAGCAGTACTTC
D gene: -; J gene: TRBJ2-7; clone size: -; V gene: TRBV7-8; CDR3 protein: CASSLSLSSYEQYF; CDR3 DNA: TGTGCCAGCAGCTTATCGCTCTCCTCCTACGAGCAGTACTTC
D gene: -; J gene: TRBJ1-5; clone size: -; V gene: TRBV15; CDR3 protein: CATSRSLWGGREDQPQHF; CDR3 DNA: TGTGCCACCAGCAGATCCCTCTGGGGCGGACGGGAGGATCAGCCCCAGCATTTT
D gene: -; J gene: TRBJ1-3; clone size: many; V gene: TRBV3-1; CDR3 protein: CASSPETASSGNTIYF; CDR3 DNA: TGTGCCAGCAGTCCAGAAACAGCCTCCTCTGGAAACACCATATATTTT
D gene: TRBD1; J gene: TRBJ2-7; clone size: -; V gene: TRBV14; CDR3 protein: CASSGTASSYEQYF; CDR3 DNA: TGTGCCAGCAGCGGGACAGCCAGCTCCTACGAGCAGTACTTC
D gene: TRBD2; J gene: TRBJ2-1; clone size: many; V gene: TRBV12-3/TRBV12-4; CDR3 protein: CASRTLAGIEQFF; CDR3 DNA: TGTGCCAGCAGAACACTAGCGGGAATAGAGCAGTTCTTC